This T cell receptor (beta chain) was obtained from a study of shared clonotypes between healthy human individuals. Several immunoSEQ plates received, in even portions, the genomic DNA of each subset. The protocol was immunoSEQ multiplex PCR, while the TCRdb copy is restricted to in-frame clones and leaves out a portion. Counted here are approximately 640,000 clones, about three quarters occurring once; the ten biggest clones make up approximately 1.8%. The CDR3 has 13 amino acids. Trimming stripped 1 base from V and 7 bases from J, with 11 bases between. Germline V gene lookup returns CDR1 SGHRS and CDR2 YFSETQ. Points from the study as a whole: Exclusively blood specimens were collected; tissue repertoires likely differ. Rarefaction indicated that sorted-subset sequencing remained incomplete although depth was large. Expectations were that clonotype sharing among donors would be affected by sequencing depth.

For this clone: The antigen is unknown.

This sequence was found in a woman aged 30 to 39 in good health. Material for sequencing was memory CD4+ T cells sorted from blood. Subset described: CD45RA-negative fraction. The V gene is TRBV5-1, the J gene TRBJ1-1; D unclear. CDR3 protein: CASSLYNLGEAFF. The CDR3 DNA sequence: TGCGCCAGCAGCTTGTACAATCTCGGTGAAGCTTTCTTT.